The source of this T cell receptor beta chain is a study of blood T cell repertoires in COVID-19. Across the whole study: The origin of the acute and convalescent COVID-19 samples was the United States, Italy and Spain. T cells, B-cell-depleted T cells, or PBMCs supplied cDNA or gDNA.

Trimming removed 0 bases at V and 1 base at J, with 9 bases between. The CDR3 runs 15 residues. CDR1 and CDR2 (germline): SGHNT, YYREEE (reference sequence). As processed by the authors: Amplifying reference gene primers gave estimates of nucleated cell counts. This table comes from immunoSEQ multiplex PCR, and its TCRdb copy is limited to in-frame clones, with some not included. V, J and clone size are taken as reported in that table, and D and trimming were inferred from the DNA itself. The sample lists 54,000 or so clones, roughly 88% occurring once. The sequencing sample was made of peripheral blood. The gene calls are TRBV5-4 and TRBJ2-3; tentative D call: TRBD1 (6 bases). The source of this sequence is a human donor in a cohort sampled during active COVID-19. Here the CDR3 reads CASSLVGAGTDTQYF. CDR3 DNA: TGTGCCAGCAGCTTGGTGGGGGCCGGCACAGATACGCAGTATTTT.